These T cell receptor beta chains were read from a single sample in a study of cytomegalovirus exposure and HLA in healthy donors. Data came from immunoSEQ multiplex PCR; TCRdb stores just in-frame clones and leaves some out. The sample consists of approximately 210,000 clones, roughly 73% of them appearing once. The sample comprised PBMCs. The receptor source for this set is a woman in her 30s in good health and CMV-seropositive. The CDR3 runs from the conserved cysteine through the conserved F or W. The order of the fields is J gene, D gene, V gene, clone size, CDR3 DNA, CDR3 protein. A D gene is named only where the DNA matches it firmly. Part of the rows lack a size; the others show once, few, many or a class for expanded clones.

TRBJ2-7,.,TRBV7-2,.,TGTGCCAGCAGCTTAGCTCCCGTCCTAGGCGAGCAGTACTTC,CASSLAPVLGEQYF
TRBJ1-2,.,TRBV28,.,TGTGCCAGCAGTCGAGGGGGATGGGGCTACACCTTC,CASSRGGWGYTF
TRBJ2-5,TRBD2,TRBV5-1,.,TGCGCCAGCAGGCCTGCCGGGACTAGAGGACATCAAGAGACCCAGTACTTC,CASRPAGTRGHQETQYF
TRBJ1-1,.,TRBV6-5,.,TGTGCCAGCAGTTACTGGGGACAGAACACTGAAGCTTTCTTT,CASSYWGQNTEAFF
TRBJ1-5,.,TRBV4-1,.,TGCGCCAGCAGCCAAGATTCCCAACGAGGCAATCAGCCCCAGCATTTT,CASSQDSQRGNQPQHF
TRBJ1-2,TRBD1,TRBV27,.,TGTGCCAGCAGTTTGGCCGGACAGGGCGGTGATGGCTACACCTTC,CASSLAGQGGDGYTF
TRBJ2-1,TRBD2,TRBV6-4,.,TGTGCCAGCAGTGTTGAACTAGCGGGGACGAATGAGCAGTTCTTC,CASSVELAGTNEQFF
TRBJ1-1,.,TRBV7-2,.,TGTGCCAGCAGCTCCCGGTACGGGGGAGCTGAAGCTTTCTTT,CASSSRYGGAEAFF
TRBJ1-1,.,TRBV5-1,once,TGCGCCAGCAGCTTCGCCGGGGGTGACACTGAAGCTTTCTTT,CASSFAGGDTEAFF
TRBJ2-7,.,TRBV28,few,TGTGCCAGCAGTTTTAGCGGTACCCGCTACGAGCAGTACTTC,CASSFSGTRYEQYF
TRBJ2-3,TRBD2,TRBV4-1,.,TGCGCCAGCAGCCCCCGACTAGCGGGAGTGGGTAGGATCACAGATACGCAGTATTTT,CASSPRLAGVGRITDTQYF
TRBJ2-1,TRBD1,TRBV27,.,TGTGCCAGCAGTTTAGGGACAGGGCGGAATGAGCAGTTCTTC,CASSLGTGRNEQFF
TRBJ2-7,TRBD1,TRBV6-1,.,TGTGCCAGCAAACCGGGACAGGGTCAATACGAGCAGTACTTC,CASKPGQGQYEQYF
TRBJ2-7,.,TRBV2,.,TGTGCCAGCAGAGCATATAACGAGCAGTACTTC,CASRAYNEQYF
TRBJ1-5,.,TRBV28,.,TGTGCCAGCAGTTCTAGACAGGTTAGCAATCAGCCCCAGCATTTT,CASSSRQVSNQPQHF
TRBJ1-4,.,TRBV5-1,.,TGCGCCAGCAGCTTGGTTGGGGCGACTAATGAAAAACTGTTTTTT,CASSLVGATNEKLFF
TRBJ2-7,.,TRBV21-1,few,TGTGCCAGCAGCAAAGGTAGATCGACAGGGGAGGTCACCTACGAGCAGTACTTC,CASSKGRSTGEVTYEQYF
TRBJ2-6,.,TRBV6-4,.,TGTGCCAGCAGTGACAGGGGAACTGGGGCCAACGTCCTGACTTTC,CASSDRGTGANVLTF
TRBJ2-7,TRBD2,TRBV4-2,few,TGTGCCAGCAGCCCCCAAGCGGGATGGAGCTCCTACGAGCAGTACTTC,CASSPQAGWSSYEQYF
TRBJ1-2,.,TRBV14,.,TGTGCCAGCAGCCAAAGGACACGGCCTTATGGCTACACCTTC,CASSQRTRPYGYTF
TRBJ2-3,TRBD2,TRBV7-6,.,TGTGCCAGCAGCTTAAGCGGGGCGTTCACAGATACGCAGTATTTT,CASSLSGAFTDTQYF
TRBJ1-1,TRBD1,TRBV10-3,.,TGTGCCATCAGCCCCAGACAGGGGGCGCAATATACTGAAGCTTTCTTT,CAISPRQGAQYTEAFF
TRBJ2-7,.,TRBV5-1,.,TGCGCCAGCAGCTTCTCCGAGGGAAGCGAGCAGTACTTC,CASSFSEGSEQYF
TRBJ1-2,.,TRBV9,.,TGTGCCAGCAGCGTAGGCGGGCAAAACTATGGCTACACCTTC,CASSVGGQNYGYTF
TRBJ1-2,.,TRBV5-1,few,TGCGCCAGCAGCCCACGATCAGGGGATCACTATGGCTACACCTTC,CASSPRSGDHYGYTF
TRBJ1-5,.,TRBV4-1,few,TGCGCCAGCAGCCAAGACCCGGGGTATAGCAATCAGCCCCAGCATTTT,CASSQDPGYSNQPQHF
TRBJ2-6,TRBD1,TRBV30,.,TGTGCCTGGAGCAGGACAGGGAACGGGGCCAACGTCCTGACTTTC,CAWSRTGNGANVLTF
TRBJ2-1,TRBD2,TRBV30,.,TGTGCCTGGAGGCGAGAGCGGGGGGCCCCCTACAATGAGCAGTTCTTC,CAWRRERGAPYNEQFF
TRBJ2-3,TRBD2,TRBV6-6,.,TGTGCCAGCAGCCTCGGGGGGGTCCGCACAGATACGCAGTATTTT,CASSLGGVRTDTQYF
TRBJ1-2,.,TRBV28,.,TGTGCCAGCAGTTTTCCCAGGGGTAACTATGGCTACACCTTC,CASSFPRGNYGYTF
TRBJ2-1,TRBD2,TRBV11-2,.,TGTGCCAGCGGGCCCATAGCGGGGGGCCACAGGAAGCAGTTCTTC,CASGPIAGGHRKQFF
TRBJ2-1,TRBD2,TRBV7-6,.,TGTGCCAGCAGCTTAGTACGGGGGGCCTACAATGAGCAGTTCTTC,CASSLVRGAYNEQFF
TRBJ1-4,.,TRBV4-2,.,TGTGCCAGCAGCCAAGAGGGAGGGCGGGTTGAAAAACTGTTTTTT,CASSQEGGRVEKLFF
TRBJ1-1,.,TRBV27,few,TGTGCCAGCAGTTTATCAGGGGACACTGAAGCTTTCTTT,CASSLSGDTEAFF
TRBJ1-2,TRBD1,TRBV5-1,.,TGCGCCAGCAGCGCTGGGACAGGGGTTCACTATGGCTACACCTTC,CASSAGTGVHYGYTF
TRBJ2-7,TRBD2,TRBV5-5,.,TGTGCCAGCAGCCGTGCTAGCGGGGGGGTCTACGAGCAGTACTTC,CASSRASGGVYEQYF